One sample yielded the 21 T cell receptor beta chains listed below, sequenced in a study of human T cells and chemical hapten exposure. Each CDR3 protein is one row after TCRdb ran MiXCR on the RACE reads. Among around 150,000 distinct CDR3 sequences listed, approximately 15% were seen once. Time point given: patch test 1, 2 weeks after DPC sensitization. Treatment specified: therapeutic diphenylcyclopropenone sensitization with weekly scalp DPC. Sequencing was performed on whole blood, taken in connection with sensitization to the hapten diphenylcyclopropenone (DPC). The source is a woman aged 25 to 39 with alopecia areata. Some clones in this sample may be carry-over from other donors' samples.

In this sample, this clonotype turned up a few times. V usage is TRBV7-9 and J usage is TRBJ2-1; either TRBD1 or TRBD2 may fit D (5 bases each). There are 17 residues in the CDR3. V lost 3 bases and J 0 bases, leaving 15 bases between the germline ends. Germline loops: CDR1 SEHNR, CDR2 FQNEAQ (reference sequence). The CDR3 bases are TGTGCCAGCAGCTTTCTTGTGGGGGTAAACTCCTACAATGAGCAGTTCTTC. It specifies CASSFLVGVNSYNEQFF.

This clonotype was detected many times. J is TRBJ2-3 and V is TRBV7-6; 11 bases fit TRBD2. This CDR3 has 15 residues. Germline V gene lookup returns CDR1 SGHVS and CDR2 FNYEAQ. Losses at the gene ends were 6 bases for V and 4 bases for J; bases not matched to a gene: 6. The CDR3 is CASSPLAGAADTQYF. CDR3 nucleotide sequence: TGTGCCAGCAGTCCACTAGCGGGAGCGGCAGATACGCAGTATTTT.

This clonotype was found a few times. V is TRBV28 and J is TRBJ2-7; TRBD1 matches 10 bases. Germline loops: CDR1 MDHEN, CDR2 SYDVKM. Trimming cost V 4 bases and J 4 bases; bases outside gene matches: 13. CDR3 length: 17 amino acids. CDR3 DNA sequence: TGTGCCAGCAGTTCCAGCGTGGGCGGACAGGGGGTTTACGAGCAGTACTTC. Translated, it gives CASSSSVGGQGVYEQYF.

In this sample, this clonotype turned up a few times. The chain is built from TRBV19 and TRBJ1-4; the D is unclear. This CDR3 spans 16 amino acids. With 7 bases removed from V and 3 bases from J, the gap between germline ends came to 18 bases. Germline V CDR1 and CDR2: LNHDA, SQIVND (reference sequence). As DNA, the CDR3 is TGTGCCAGTACCCTTCGGGCCGCCGGGGCTAATGAAAAACTGTTTTTT. Translating it yields CASTLRAAGANEKLFF. Using reference TRBV19 and TRBJ1-4 for the parts outside the CDR3, the full variable domain is DGGITQSPKYLFRKEGQNVTLSCEQNLNHDAMYWYRQDPGQGLRLIYYSQIVNDFQKGDIAEGYSVSREKKESFPLTVTSAQKNPTAFYLCASTLRAAGANEKLFFGSGTQLSVL.

Comment on this clonotype: Germline and junction disagree at one end, which may indicate a read error. V usage is TRBV10-3 and J usage is TRBJ1-6; possible D gene TRBD1, 5 bases. The germline V gene has CDR1 ENHRY and CDR2 SYGVKD. The CDR3 is 13 amino acids. CDR3 region: CPISGGTDSPLHF. CDR3 nucleotides: TGTCCCATCAGTGGGGGGACGGACTCACCCCTCCACTTT.

This clonotype was seen only a few times. The chain combines TRBV6-6 with TRBJ1-2, with 7 positions matching TRBD1. After removal of 6 bases from V and 0 bases from J, the junction contained 1 base not matched to a gene. Per the germline V gene, CDR1 is MNHNY and CDR2 is SVGAGI (reference sequence). The CDR3 is 13 amino acids. CDR3 in amino acids: CASSGTANYGYTF. In DNA, the CDR3 is TGTGCCAGCAGCGGGACAGCTAACTATGGCTACACCTTC.

This clonotype has more than one count but fewer than ten. The CDR3 DNA is TGTGCCAGCAGCTTAGAGCCCGCGAACACTGAAGCTTTCTTT. This encodes CASSLEPANTEAFF. The chain is built from TRBV11-2 and TRBJ1-1; D ambiguous. The CDR3 extends over 14 amino acids. V was pared by 0 bases and J by 1 base, with 6 bases between. Germline CDR1 reads SGHAT; CDR2 reads FQNNGV.

V is TRBV18 and J is TRBJ2-5, with TRBD2 as a possible D gene (6 bases). Trimming cost V 3 bases and J 5 bases, with 16 bases left between them. Germline V gene lookup returns CDR1 KGHSH and CDR2 LQKENI. The CDR3 totals 15 residues. The CDR3 sequence is CASSPVTGAAETQYF. The CDR3 nucleotides are TGTGCCAGCTCACCGGTCACGGGAGCTGCCGAGACCCAGTACTTC.

In its sample, this clonotype was seen a few times. The chain carries TRBV2 and TRBJ2-1; D is undetermined. CDR3 length: 15 amino acids. V lost 10 bases to trimming and J lost 0 bases, with 16 bases between them. Germline V CDR1 and CDR2: SNHLY, FYNNEI. The CDR3 reads CATPRARASYNEQFF. The CDR3 DNA reads as TGTGCCACCCCACGGGCCAGAGCCTCCTACAATGAGCAGTTCTTC. The complete variable domain, with remaining parts taken from reference TRBV2 and TRBJ2-1, reads EPEVTQTPSHQVTQMGQEVILRCVPISNHLYFYWYRQILGQKVEFLVSFYNNEISEKSEIFDDQFSVERPDGSNFTLKIRSTKLEDSAMYFCATPRARASYNEQFFGPGTRLTVL.

In this sample, this clonotype turned up many times. V usage is TRBV6-2 or TRBV6-3 and J usage is TRBJ1-6, with 8 bases aligning to TRBD1. Losses at the gene ends were 4 bases for V and 7 bases for J; bases not matched to a gene: 15. CDR1 and CDR2 (germline): MNHEY, SVGEGT. The CDR3 consists of 18 residues. The CDR3, as DNA: TGTGCCAGCAGTTCGACTACCCTAGGACAGGGTAGGAATTCACCCCTCCACTTT. Its translation: CASSSTTLGQGRNSPLHF.

This clonotype was recorded many times. The chain couples TRBV28 to TRBJ1-1; 7 bases agree with TRBD1. The CDR3 covers 14 residues. Germline V gene sequence: CDR1 MDHEN, CDR2 SYDVKM. The junction had 8 bases not matched to a gene; V was cut back by 6 bases and J by 4 bases. In DNA, the CDR3 is TGTGCCAGCAGACGGACAGGAATGGTCACTGAAGCTTTCTTT. Residues: CASRRTGMVTEAFF.

This clonotype was seen only a few times. This chain connects TRBV12-3 or TRBV12-4 to TRBJ1-5; a weak D match, TRBD1 (6 bases). The CDR3 has 15 amino acids. V lost 7 bases to trimming and J lost 4 bases, with 17 bases between them. The CDR3 sequence: CASTLGGQRNQPQHF. The CDR3 DNA sequence: TGTGCCAGCACCCTGGGGGGCCAGCGAAATCAGCCCCAGCATTTT.

This clonotype was seen more than once but under ten times. This chain joins TRBV4-3 and TRBJ1-1; 11 nucleotides match TRBD1. The CDR3 covers 15 residues. The trim removed 5 bases at V and 3 bases at J, leaving 5 bases unmatched. CDR1 is LGHNA and CDR2 is YSLEER in the germline V gene. The CDR3 sequence: CASSLGTGGDTEAFF. CDR3 nucleotides: TGCGCCAGCAGCTTAGGGACAGGGGGTGACACTGAAGCTTTCTTT.

This clonotype was found a few times. The chain combines TRBV7-2 with TRBJ2-3; D possibly matches TRBD1 or TRBD2 (6 bases each). The CDR3 length is 14 residues. V was shortened by 5 bases and J by 0 bases, with 9 bases between the two germline ends. CDR1 and CDR2 from the germline V gene are SGHTA and FQGNSA. Here the CDR3 reads CASSGGPSTDTQYF. CDR3 nucleotides: TGTGCCAGCAGCGGGGGGCCTAGCACAGATACGCAGTATTTT.

This clonotype was recorded a few times. The rearrangement links TRBV5-1 to TRBJ1-1, with D hard to call. Looked up from germline, CDR1 is SGHRS and CDR2 is YFSETQ. The CDR3 covers 14 residues. Trimming left V 1 base short and J 1 base short, with 8 bases between. CDR3 residues: CASSLRRGNTEAFF. CDR3 in DNA: TGCGCCAGCAGCTTGCGACGGGGGAACACTGAAGCTTTCTTT.

This clonotype was detected many times. The V and J genes are TRBV2 and TRBJ1-5, with D uncertain. CDR1 and CDR2 from the germline V gene are SNHLY and FYNNEI. The CDR3 spans 17 residues. With 5 bases removed from V and 0 bases from J, the gap between germline ends came to 17 bases. The CDR3 region has the DNA TGTGCCAGCAGTACTTCCCCCCCGGGTCATAGCAATCAGCCCCAGCATTTT. Translated: CASSTSPPGHSNQPQHF.

The chain recombines TRBV7-2 with TRBJ2-7; no reliable D call. The germline V gene encodes CDR1 SGHTA and CDR2 FQGNSA. Trimming took off 1 base at V and 0 bases at J, with 10 bases between the two ends. The CDR3 covers 15 residues. The CDR3 protein is CASSLGRALSYEQYF. CDR3 nucleotide sequence: TGTGCCAGCAGCTTAGGAAGGGCTCTCTCCTACGAGCAGTACTTC.

This clonotype was observed a few times. The chain employs TRBV9 and TRBJ2-3; 9 bases map to TRBD2. This CDR3 is 15 amino acids long. Trimming took 3 bases from V and 3 from J; bases not matched to a gene: 5. The germline gives CDR1 SGDLS, CDR2 YYNGEE. CDR3 sequence reads: CASSGGLASTDTQYF. The CDR3 bases are TGTGCCAGCAGCGGGGGACTAGCTAGTACAGATACGCAGTATTTT.

This clonotype was seen a handful of times. The chain has TRBV28 and TRBJ2-5; D is undetermined. V lost 7 bases, J lost 2 bases, and 14 bases lay in between. From germline, CDR1 is MDHEN and CDR2 SYDVKM. CDR3 size: 14 residues. The DNA for the CDR3 is TGTGCCAGCACCAAGCAACATATACAAGAGACCCAGTACTTC. It is translated as CASTKQHIQETQYF.

This rearrangement joins TRBV20-1 to TRBJ2-2; tentatively, D is TRBD1 (5 bases). Trimming stripped 0 bases from V and 5 bases from J, with 16 bases between. This CDR3 is built from 16 residues. Looked up from germline, CDR1 is DFQATT and CDR2 is SNEGSKA (reference sequence). This CDR3 reads CSARDQGGSRTGELFF. The DNA of the CDR3 is TGCAGTGCTAGAGATCAGGGCGGATCGAGGACCGGGGAGCTGTTTTTT.

This clonotype came up a few times. The chain uses TRBV7-6 and TRBJ1-1; 9 bases are a match to TRBD1. The CDR3 runs to 16 residues. Germline loops: CDR1 SGHVS, CDR2 FNYEAQ. The V gene end was trimmed by 5 bases and the J gene end by 2 bases; junction bases not matched to a gene: 9. The CDR3 sequence is CASSPGTGSRNTEAFF. CDR3 bases: TGTGCCAGCAGCCCAGGGACAGGGTCTCGTAACACTGAAGCTTTCTTT.